This record covers a single TCR beta chain. What it recognizes is unknown. Libraries were prepared by immunoSEQ multiplex PCR; TCRdb keeps only in-frame clonotypes and omits some of them. The table lists roughly 1,500,000 clones, about 98.5% of them singletons. The entry originates in a study of shared clonotypes between healthy human individuals. Study-level results: Only blood samples were collected, and tissue repertoires likely differ.

CDR1 and CDR2 (germline): KGHSH, LQKENI. CDR3 length: 19 residues. V lost 2 bases, J lost 5 bases, and 16 bases stayed unmatched. Material: naive CD4+ T cells sorted from blood. Subset described: CD45RA+ positively selected. The receptor's source is a man between 25 and 39 years old in good health. The genes are TRBV18 and TRBJ2-3; TRBD2 agrees at 10 bases. This CDR3 is CASSPYEVSLAGEVDTQYF. The CDR3 DNA sequence: TGTGCCAGCTCACCATACGAAGTTTCCCTAGCGGGAGAGGTAGATACGCAGTATTTT.